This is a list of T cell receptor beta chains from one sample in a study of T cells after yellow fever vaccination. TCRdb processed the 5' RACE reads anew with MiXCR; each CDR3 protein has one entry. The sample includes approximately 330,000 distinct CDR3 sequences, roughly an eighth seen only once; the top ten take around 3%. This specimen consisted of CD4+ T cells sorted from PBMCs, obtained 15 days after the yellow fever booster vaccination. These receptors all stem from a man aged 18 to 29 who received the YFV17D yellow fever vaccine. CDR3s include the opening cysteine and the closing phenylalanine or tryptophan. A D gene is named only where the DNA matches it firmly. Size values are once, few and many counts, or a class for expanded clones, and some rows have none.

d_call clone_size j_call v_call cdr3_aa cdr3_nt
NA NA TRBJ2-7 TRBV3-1 CASSKIRGSEQYF TGTGCCAGCAGCAAGATCCGGGGGTCCGAGCAGTACTTC
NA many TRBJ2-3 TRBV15 CATSPGSPTDTQYF TGTGCCACCAGCCCGGGATCCCCCACAGATACGCAGTATTTT
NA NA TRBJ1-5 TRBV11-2 CASSLGSHNQPQHF TGTGCCAGCAGCTTGGGCAGCCACAATCAGCCCCAGCATTTT
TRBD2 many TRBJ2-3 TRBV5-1 CASSLGTRADTQYF TGCGCCAGCAGCTTGGGGACTAGAGCAGATACGCAGTATTTT
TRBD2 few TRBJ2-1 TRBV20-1 CSARTGGLYNEQFF TGCAGTGCTAGGACGGGGGGTTTGTACAATGAGCAGTTCTTC
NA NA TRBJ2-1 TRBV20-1 CSVITYNEQFF TGCAGTGTCATCACTTACAATGAGCAGTTCTTC
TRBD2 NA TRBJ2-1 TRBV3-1 CASSHLSGLAGGEQFF TGTGCCAGCAGCCACCTTTCGGGACTAGCGGGTGGAGAGCAGTTCTTC
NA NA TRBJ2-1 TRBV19 CASTLRGFDSYNEQFF TGTGCCAGTACCTTAAGGGGGTTCGACTCCTACAATGAGCAGTTCTTC
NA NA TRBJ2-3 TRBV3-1 CASSQAGGPSDTQYF TGTGCCAGCAGCCAAGCTGGGGGGCCATCAGATACGCAGTATTTT
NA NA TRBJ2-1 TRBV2 CANGAVRNEQFF TGTGCCAATGGGGCAGTCCGCAATGAGCAGTTCTTC
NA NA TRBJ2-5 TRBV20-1 CSAPLTGLATQYF TGCAGTGCTCCGCTCACAGGGCTGGCGACCCAGTACTTC
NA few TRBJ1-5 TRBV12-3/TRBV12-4 CASSPRFSGNQPQHF TGTGCCAGCAGTCCCCGTTTTTCAGGTAATCAGCCCCAGCATTTT
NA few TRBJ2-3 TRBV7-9 CASSAQGSADTQYF TGTGCCAGCAGCGCCCAGGGAAGTGCAGATACGCAGTATTTT
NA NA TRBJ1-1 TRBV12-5 CASGSRQREAFF TGTGCTAGTGGTAGCCGACAGAGGGAAGCTTTCTTT
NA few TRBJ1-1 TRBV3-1 CASSQSHTEAFF TGTGCCAGCAGCCAAAGTCACACTGAAGCTTTCTTT
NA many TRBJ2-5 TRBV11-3 CASSLSRDHQETQYF TGTGCCAGCAGCTTATCCCGGGACCACCAAGAGACCCAGTACTTC
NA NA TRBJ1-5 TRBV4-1 CASSQDGGGRSQPQHF TGCGCCAGCAGCCAAGACGGAGGGGGGCGAAGTCAGCCCCAGCATTTT
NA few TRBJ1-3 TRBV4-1 CASSQGPGWLSGNTIYF TGCGCCAGCAGCCAAGGGCCCGGCTGGCTCTCTGGAAACACCATATATTTT
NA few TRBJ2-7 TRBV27 CASSSRGRYYEQYF TGTGCCAGCAGTTCAAGGGGACGGTACTACGAGCAGTACTTC
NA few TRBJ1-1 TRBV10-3 CAISETLHGGDRVNTEAFF TGTGCCATCAGTGAGACCTTACACGGGGGGGACCGCGTGAACACTGAAGCTTTCTTT
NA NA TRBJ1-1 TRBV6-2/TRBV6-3 CASKQGWATRMNTEAFF TGTGCCAGCAAACAGGGCTGGGCAACTCGCATGAACACTGAAGCTTTCTTT
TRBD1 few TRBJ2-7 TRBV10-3 CAVGQGSYEQYF TGTGCCGTAGGACAGGGGTCCTACGAGCAGTACTTC
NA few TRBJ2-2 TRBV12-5 CASVVQGRGTGELFF TGTGCTAGTGTCGTACAGGGGAGGGGCACCGGGGAGCTGTTTTTT
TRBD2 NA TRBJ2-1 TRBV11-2 CASSPGGPSGGQPNEQFF TGTGCCAGCAGCCCGGGGGGTCCTAGCGGGGGGCAGCCCAATGAGCAGTTCTTC
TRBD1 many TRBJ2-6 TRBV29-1 CSVGRGQGTSGANVLTF TGCAGCGTCGGTCGGGGACAGGGGACATCTGGGGCCAACGTCCTGACTTTC
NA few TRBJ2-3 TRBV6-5 CASSYAGRGRDTQYF TGTGCCAGCAGTTACGCCGGCAGGGGCAGGGATACGCAGTATTTT
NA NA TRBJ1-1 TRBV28 CASPPPQGRDTEAFF TGTGCCAGCCCTCCCCCCCAGGGGCGCGACACTGAAGCTTTCTTT
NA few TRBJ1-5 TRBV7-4 CASSLGRVGNQPQHF TGTGCCAGCAGCCTTGGGCGGGTTGGCAATCAGCCCCAGCATTTT
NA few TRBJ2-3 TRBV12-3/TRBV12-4 CASTLGRTADIYTDTQYF TGTGCCAGCACCTTGGGGAGGACGGCGGACATATACACAGATACGCAGTATTTT
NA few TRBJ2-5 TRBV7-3 CASSPRTAPETQYF TGTGCCAGCAGCCCACGGACTGCTCCCGAGACCCAGTACTTC
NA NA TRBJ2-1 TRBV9 CASSPSGGHNEQFF TGTGCCAGCAGCCCCTCCGGGGGTCACAATGAGCAGTTCTTC
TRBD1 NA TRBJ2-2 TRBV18 CASSPAGTVDTGELFF TGTGCCAGCTCACCAGCCGGGACAGTGGACACCGGGGAGCTGTTTTTT
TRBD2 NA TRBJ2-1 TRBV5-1 CASSLSSSGVWNEQFF TGCGCCAGCAGCTTGTCATCTAGCGGGGTTTGGAATGAGCAGTTCTTC
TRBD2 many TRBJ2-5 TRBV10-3 CAIRAGLAGEETQYF TGTGCCATCAGGGCGGGACTAGCGGGGGAGGAGACCCAGTACTTC
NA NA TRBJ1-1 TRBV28 CASSQHQGWTEAFF TGTGCCAGCAGCCAACATCAGGGATGGACTGAAGCTTTCTTT
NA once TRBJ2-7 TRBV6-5 CASSVTVGLSYEQYF TGTGCCAGCAGCGTAACAGTGGGTCTTAGCTACGAGCAGTACTTC
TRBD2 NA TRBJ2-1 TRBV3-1 CASSQRRGGYEQFF TGTGCCAGCAGCCAAAGGCGGGGGGGCTATGAGCAGTTCTTC
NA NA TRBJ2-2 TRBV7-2 CASSLGRVGELFF TGTGCCAGCAGCTTAGGAAGGGTTGGGGAGCTGTTTTTT
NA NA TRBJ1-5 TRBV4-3 CASSQQWGVGGPNQPQHF TGCGCCAGCAGCCAGCAATGGGGGGTCGGGGGACCTAACCAGCCCCAGCATTTT
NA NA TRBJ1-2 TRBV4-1 CASSQGAPRTRYGYTF TGCGCCAGCAGCCAAGGGGCCCCCAGGACACGCTATGGCTACACCTTC
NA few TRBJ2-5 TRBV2 CASRPSKVRETQYF TGTGCCAGCAGGCCGTCCAAGGTACGAGAGACCCAGTACTTC
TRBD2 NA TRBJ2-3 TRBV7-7 CASSLGLAGSDTQYF TGTGCTAGCAGCTTAGGACTAGCGGGATCAGATACGCAGTATTTT
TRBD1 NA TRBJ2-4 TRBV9 CASSGSGGIIQYF TGTGCCAGCAGCGGATCAGGGGGCATCATTCAGTACTTC
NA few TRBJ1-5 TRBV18 CASSPAVLNQPQHF TGTGCCAGCTCACCGGCGGTGCTCAATCAGCCCCAGCATTTT
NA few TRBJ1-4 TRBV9 CASSGTVGGEKLFF TGTGCCAGCAGCGGGACAGTCGGCGGGGAAAAACTGTTTTTT